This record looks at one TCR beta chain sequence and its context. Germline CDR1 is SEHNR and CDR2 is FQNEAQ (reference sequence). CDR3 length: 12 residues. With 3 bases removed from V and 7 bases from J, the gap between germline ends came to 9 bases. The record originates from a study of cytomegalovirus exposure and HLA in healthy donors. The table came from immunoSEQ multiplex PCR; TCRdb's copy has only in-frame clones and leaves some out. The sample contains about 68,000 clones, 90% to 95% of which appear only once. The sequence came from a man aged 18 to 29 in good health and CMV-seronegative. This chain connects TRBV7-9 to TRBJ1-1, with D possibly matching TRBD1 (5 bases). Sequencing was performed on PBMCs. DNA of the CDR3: TGTGCCAGCAGCTTGGGGCAGGTTGAAGCTTTCTTT. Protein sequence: CASSLGQVEAFF.